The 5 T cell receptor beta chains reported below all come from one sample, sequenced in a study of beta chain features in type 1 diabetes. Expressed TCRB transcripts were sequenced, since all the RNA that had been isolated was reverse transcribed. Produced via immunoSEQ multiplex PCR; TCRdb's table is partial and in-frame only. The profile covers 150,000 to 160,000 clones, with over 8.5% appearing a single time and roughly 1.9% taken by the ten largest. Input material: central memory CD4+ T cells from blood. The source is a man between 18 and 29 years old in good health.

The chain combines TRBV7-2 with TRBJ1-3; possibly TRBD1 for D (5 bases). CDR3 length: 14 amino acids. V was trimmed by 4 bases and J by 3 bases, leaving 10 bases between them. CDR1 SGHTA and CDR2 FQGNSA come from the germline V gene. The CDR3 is CASSSRDGGNTIYF. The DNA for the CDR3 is TGTGCCAGCAGCTCTCGGGACGGTGGAAACACCATATATTTT.

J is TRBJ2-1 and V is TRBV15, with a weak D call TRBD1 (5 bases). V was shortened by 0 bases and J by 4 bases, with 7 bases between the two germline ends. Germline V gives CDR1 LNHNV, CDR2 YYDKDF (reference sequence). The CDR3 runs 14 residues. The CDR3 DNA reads TGTGCCACCAGCAGAGATAGACAGTACAATGAGCAGTTCTTC. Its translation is CATSRDRQYNEQFF.

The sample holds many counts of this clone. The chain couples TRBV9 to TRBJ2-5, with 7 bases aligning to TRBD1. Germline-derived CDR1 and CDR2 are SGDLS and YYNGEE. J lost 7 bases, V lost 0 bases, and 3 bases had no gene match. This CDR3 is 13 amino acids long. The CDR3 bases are TGTGCCAGCAGCGTAGCGGCAGGGGGGACCCAGTACTTC. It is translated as CASSVAAGGTQYF.

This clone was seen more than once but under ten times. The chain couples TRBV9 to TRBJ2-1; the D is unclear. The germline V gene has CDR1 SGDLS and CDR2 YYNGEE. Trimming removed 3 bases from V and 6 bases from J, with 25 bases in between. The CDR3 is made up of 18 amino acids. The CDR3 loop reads CASSDTEVARPLGNEQFF. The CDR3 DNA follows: TGTGCCAGCAGCGATACCGAGGTGGCCAGGCCCCTGGGCAATGAGCAGTTCTTC.

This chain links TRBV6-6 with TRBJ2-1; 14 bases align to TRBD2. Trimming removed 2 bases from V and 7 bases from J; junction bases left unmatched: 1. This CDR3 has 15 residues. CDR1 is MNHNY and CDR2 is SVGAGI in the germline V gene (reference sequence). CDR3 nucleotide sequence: TGTGCCAGCAGTTACGGGACTAGCGGGAGTAATGAGCAGTTCTTC. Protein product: CASSYGTSGSNEQFF.